Shown below are 21 T cell receptor beta chains from a single sample sequenced in a study of molecular identifiers for immune sequencing clone quantification. TCRdb redid the calling of the PCR reads with MiXCR, one entry per CDR3 protein. The sample yields about 640,000 distinct CDR3 sequences, 15% to 20% seen once. The sample taken for sequencing was naive CD8+ T cells from blood, with Jurkat cell RNA spiked in. As to subset: FACS-sorted CD8+CD4-CCR7+CD45RA+ naive T cells. These receptors were obtained from a human donor in good health. Some libraries in this study had Jurkat cell RNA spiked in.

In its sample, this clonotype was seen many times. This rearrangement joins TRBV6-4 to TRBJ2-2, with TRBD1 matching over 7 bases. The ends lost 6 bases at V and 0 bases at J; junction bases unmatched: 4. The germline gives CDR1 MRHNA, CDR2 SNTAGT. The CDR3 consists of 15 residues. CDR3 nucleotide sequence: TGTGCCAGCAGCGAACAGGGGACGAACACCGGGGAGCTGTTTTTT. Its protein product is CASSEQGTNTGELFF.

This clonotype showed up many times. The gene calls are TRBV30 and TRBJ2-1, with D hard to call. V lost 3 bases to trimming and J lost 8 bases, with 14 bases between them. This CDR3 is 13 amino acids long. Germline V lookup: CDR1 GTSNPN, CDR2 SVGIG (reference sequence). CDR3 residues: CAWSGTPPDEQFF. The CDR3 DNA sequence: TGTGCCTGGAGCGGTACCCCTCCAGATGAGCAGTTCTTC.

On this clonotype: Its ends do not fully match the called genes, so a read error is possible. CDR3 sequence reads: CATSGRENTYNGQFF. The CDR3 coding sequence is TGTGCCACCAGTGGGAGGGAGAACACCTACAATGGGCAGTTCTTC. The chain carries TRBV24-1 and TRBJ2-1; tentatively, D is TRBD2 (6 bases). Per germline, CDR1 KGHDR and CDR2 SFDVKD. The CDR3 contains 15 residues.

This clonotype has more than one count but fewer than ten. A read error may explain this, as a much larger clone is one base away. V is TRBV29-1 and J is TRBJ2-1; weak D call: TRBD2 (5 bases). Germline CDR1 reads SQVTM; CDR2 reads ANQGSEA. Trimming left V 1 base short and J 0 bases short, with 13 bases between. The CDR3 is 16 amino acids. For the CDR3, the DNA is TGCAGCGTTGAAGGAGGTCCGGGGAGCTCCTACAATGAGCAGTTCTTC. Residues: CSVEGGPGSSYNEQFF.

This clonotype has a handful of counts. CDR3 DNA: TGTGCCAGCACCTCGGGGCGCCAATACGAGCAGTACTTC. It yields the protein CASTSGRQYEQYF. The chain uses TRBV6-2 or TRBV6-3 and TRBJ2-7; D possibly uses TRBD1 or TRBD2 (5 bases each). Germline CDR1 reads MNHEY; CDR2 reads SVGEGT. V lost 7 bases, J lost 4 bases, and 14 bases lay in between. The CDR3 is 13 amino acids.

The table lists this clonotype with a few counts. The chain links TRBV5-1 to TRBJ2-3; no definite D call. This CDR3 has 16 amino acids. Germline lookup yields CDR1 SGHRS and CDR2 YFSETQ. V was trimmed by 0 bases and J by 1 base, leaving 12 bases between them. The CDR3 sequence: CASSLAAAEGTDTQYF. CDR3 nucleotides: TGCGCCAGCAGCTTGGCCGCGGCGGAAGGCACAGATACGCAGTATTTT.

As concerns this clonotype: A junction end diverges from the germline sequence, so it may reflect a read error. This chain joins TRBV7-9 and TRBJ2-4; TRBD2 matches at 7 bases. Germline V gene lookup returns CDR1 SEHNR and CDR2 FQNEAQ (reference sequence). The CDR3 covers 13 residues. The DNA of the CDR3 is TGTGCCAGCAGCCCGGGGGGTCGGGCAGCGTGGGAATTC. As protein: CASSPGGRAAWEF.

This clonotype appeared many times. This chain joins TRBV11-2 and TRBJ2-1; D is undetermined. Looked up from germline, CDR1 is SGHAT and CDR2 is FQNNGV. CDR3 length: 12 amino acids. V lost 2 bases to trimming and J lost 8 bases, with 7 bases between them. The CDR3 region is CASSLSLHEQFF. CDR3 DNA sequence: TGTGCCAGCAGCTTAAGTCTCCATGAGCAGTTCTTC.

This clonotype occurred a few times. V gene TRBV6-1 combines with J gene TRBJ2-5; D may be TRBD1 or TRBD2 (5 bases each). The germline V gene has CDR1 MNHNS and CDR2 SASEGT. V gave up 3 bases and J gave up 5 bases, with 16 bases separating them. The CDR3 runs to 15 residues. CDR3 amino acids: CASSEGPWGTETQYF. CDR3 DNA: TGTGCCAGCAGTGAGGGACCCTGGGGGACGGAGACCCAGTACTTC.

Worth noting for this clonotype: A junction boundary mismatches the germline segment, possibly from a read error. V and J are TRBV4-1 and TRBJ1-3, with a tentative D call TRBD1 (5 bases). CDR3 length: 15 amino acids. Germline V lookup: CDR1 MGHRA, CDR2 YSYEKL. The CDR3 here is CASSQDQGSGNTVYF. The CDR3 DNA reads as TGCGCCAGCAGCCAAGATCAGGGCTCTGGAAACACCGTATATTTT.

In the case of this clonotype: A much larger clone sits a single nucleotide away, making a read error possible. The chain combines TRBV24-1 with TRBJ2-1; TRBD2 might be the D (6 bases). This CDR3 has 14 residues. Germline V gene data show CDR1 as KGHDR and CDR2 as SFDVKD. CDR3 nucleotide sequence: TGTGCCACCAGTGTTAGCGGTACCTACAATGAGCAGTCCTTC. Protein product: CATSVSGTYNEQSF.

This clonotype was observed at least ten times. V and J are TRBV19 and TRBJ1-1; tentative D call: TRBD1 (6 bases). Germline-derived CDR1 and CDR2 are LNHDA and SQIVND (reference sequence). V lost 3 bases and J 4 bases, leaving 15 bases between the germline ends. This CDR3 spans 15 amino acids. The CDR3 here is CASSISRQGFTEAFF. The CDR3 DNA reads TGTGCCAGTAGTATTTCGCGTCAGGGGTTCACTGAAGCTTTCTTT.

This clonotype was recorded at least ten times. The chain joins TRBV20-1 to TRBJ2-3; TRBD2 aligns across 7 bases. CDR1 DFQATT and CDR2 SNEGSKA come from the germline V gene (reference sequence). J lost 2 bases, V lost 5 bases, and 16 bases had no gene match. The CDR3 extends over 17 amino acids. As DNA, the CDR3 is TGCAGTGCTCCCCCTGGGCTAGCGGCGAATCCCACAGATACGCAGTATTTT. Protein product: CSAPPGLAANPTDTQYF.

This clonotype was recorded many times. The chain couples TRBV7-2 to TRBJ2-1, with TRBD1 identical over 8 bases. Germline V gives CDR1 SGHTA, CDR2 FQGNSA. There are 16 residues in the CDR3. Unmatched junction bases numbered 4, after V lost 2 bases and J lost 1 base. The CDR3 nucleotides read TGTGCCAGCAGCTTATGGGGACAGGAGTCCTACAATGAGCAGTTCTTC. Translation: CASSLWGQESYNEQFF.

This clonotype occurred a few times. The chain carries TRBV4-1 and TRBJ2-7; D gene unclear. The CDR3 contains 14 residues. The V end lost 4 bases, the J end lost 1 base, and 11 bases lay between the germline ends. Germline CDR1 reads MGHRA; CDR2 reads YSYEKL. The chain's CDR3 is CASSLHSQSYEQYF. The CDR3 nucleotides read TGCGCCAGCAGCCTGCATTCTCAGTCCTACGAGCAGTACTTC.

This clonotype was seen ten or more times. This sequence joins TRBV24-1 and TRBJ2-2; TRBD1 agrees at 9 bases. The V gene's germline CDR1 is KGHDR and CDR2 SFDVKD. With 3 bases clipped from V and 3 bases from J, the junction kept 7 bases outside the gene matches. CDR3 length equals 17 residues. CDR3 DNA sequence: TGTGCCACCAGTGATAGGACAGGGGTTCGAGACACCGGGGAGCTGTTTTTT. The encoded protein is CATSDRTGVRDTGELFF.

This clonotype appeared many times. The chain uses TRBV7-9 and TRBJ2-5; no clear D gene. There are 14 residues in the CDR3. Trimming shortened V by 3 bases and J by 9 bases, and 17 bases separated the two germline ends. Germline-derived CDR1 and CDR2 are SEHNR and FQNEAQ (reference sequence). The CDR3 loop is CASSFRVDGWAQYF. For the CDR3, the DNA is TGTGCCAGCAGCTTTAGAGTGGATGGATGGGCCCAGTACTTC.

Concerning this clonotype itself: The CDR3 end shows no conserved phenylalanine or tryptophan, and so a read error is likely. This sequence joins TRBV6-2 or TRBV6-3 and TRBJ2-7, with a possible D match to TRBD2 (5 bases). The CDR3 is made up of 15 amino acids. The V gene lost 8 bases and the J gene lost 2 bases, with 19 bases spanning the gap. The germline V gene encodes CDR1 MNHEY and CDR2 SVGEGT. The CDR3 reads CASGDLLGGPYEQYL. CDR3 DNA sequence: TGTGCCAGCGGGGATTTACTAGGCGGACCCTACGAGCAGTACCTC.

This chain links TRBV4-1 with TRBJ2-2, with D perhaps TRBD1 (5 bases). Looked up from germline, CDR1 is MGHRA and CDR2 is YSYEKL. The CDR3 extends over 15 amino acids. V was pared by 4 bases and J by 0 bases, with 9 bases between. CDR3 residues: CASSRQPTNTGELFF. The CDR3 DNA follows: TGCGCCAGCAGCCGACAGCCGACGAACACCGGGGAGCTGTTTTTT.

This clonotype was picked up many times. This rearrangement joins TRBV4-1 to TRBJ1-2; possible D gene TRBD1, 5 bases. Germline V lookup: CDR1 MGHRA, CDR2 YSYEKL. V was shortened by 0 bases and J by 0 bases, with 17 bases between the two germline ends. The CDR3 covers 18 residues. CDR3 region: CASSQERRMDITNYGYTF. CDR3 sequence (DNA): TGCGCCAGCAGCCAAGAACGAAGAATGGACATAACTAACTATGGCTACACCTTC.

This clonotype was found many times. The chain employs TRBV7-2 and TRBJ2-1; D is uncertain. The CDR3 covers 11 residues. Germline CDR1 and CDR2: SGHTA and FQGNSA. The V gene lost 5 bases and the J gene lost 9 bases, with 8 bases spanning the gap. The CDR3 loop is CASSLRSEQFF. CDR3 coding DNA: TGTGCCAGCAGCCTCAGGAGTGAGCAGTTCTTC.